The source of this T cell receptor beta chain is a study of shared clonotypes between healthy human individuals. The CDR3 is 14 residues long. CDR1 and CDR2 from the germline V gene are SNHLY and FYNNEI. The V gene lost 6 bases and the J gene lost 0 bases, with 8 bases spanning the gap. Around 32,000 T cell genomes, or roughly 200 ng DNA, went into the sorted-subset replicate PCRs. TCRdb keeps only in-frame clones here, not all; method: immunoSEQ multiplex PCR. The repertoire consists of approximately 620,000 clones, with approximately 97% occurring once and the leading ten covering 0.045% to 0.07%. The sample comprised naive CD4+ T cells sorted from blood. The subset here: CD45RA+ positively selected. The TCR was taken from a woman in her 30s in good health. The chain uses TRBV2 and TRBJ2-2; D gene unclear. CDR3 in amino acids: CASRYGSNTGELFF. CDR3 nucleotides: TGTGCCAGCAGGTACGGCTCGAACACCGGGGAGCTGTTTTTT.